The text below deals with one T cell receptor (beta chain). This clone's antigen is unknown. No qualities accompany the bases; no much larger clone lies one base away. Inclusive of the bounding cysteine and phenylalanine, the CDR3 is 16 residues long. Only the CDR3 region is kept as DNA, spanning 48 bases read in frame from base 1. The junction carries 12 bases between V and J, which are trimmed by 1 base and 2 bases respectively. The germline V gene specifies MGHRA as CDR1 and YSYEKL as CDR2. This entry is derived from a study of shared clonotypes between healthy human individuals (dated by TCRdb to about 2020). Concerning the study at large: Two women and three men aged 18 to 49 years were included in the cohort. For each donor, CD4 naive and CD4 memory were each given three plates, CD8 naive was given two plates, and CD8 memory was given one plate. To estimate repertoire size and how much clonotypes are shared between individuals, the study performed deep sequencing of blood TCR repertoires from a few healthy adults. Different laboratories and diverse techniques were used to prepare libraries and sequence TCR repertoires, to increase sequencing depth and limit assay-specific biases. Per donor, leukapheresis produced somewhere between about 0.9 and 9 billion PBMCs.

CD8 naive samples were CD45RO-negative cells positively selected for CCR7, giving a CD45RA+CCR7+ population that excluded TemRA cells. Donors were healthy HIV-negative adults with no recently reported acute infections or vaccinations. Only Caucasian adults living in Nashville, Tennessee, USA were represented among the donors. Blood was collected by leukapheresis, and PBMCs were isolated by Ficoll-Histopaque density gradient centrifugation and then cryopreserved in liquid nitrogen vapor phase. Analytical flow cytometry was used to check the purity and quantity of every magnetically sorted T cell population. Genomic DNA was isolated from every sorted fraction and measured by UV absorbance on a Nanodrop 2000c. TCR CDR3 regions were amplified from genomic DNA by multiplex PCR using the deep immunoSEQ assay. Genomic DNA extracted from each cell subset was distributed evenly over all wells of several immunoSEQ 96-well plates, and each plate served as one replicate. For sorted subsets, about 200 ng genomic DNA, equal to 30,000 or so T cell genomes, was loaded into each replicate PCR. The purified libraries were quantified using a Qubit 3.0 fluorometer, sized with a Bioanalyzer 2100, and then quantified again using the KAPA Library Quantification kit. Every immunoSEQ 96-well plate was sequenced on a dedicated single-read 150-cycle Illumina NextSeq 550 flow cell. In the original analysis: Because only junctional sequences without quality scores were contained in the immunoSEQ output, filtering matching that applied to full-length reads could not be performed. To assign V/J genes and CDR3, sequences were annotated using PyIR, a Python wrapper for IgBLAST v1.9, with IMGT germline references. Reads with weak V/J assignments (E-value above 1e-6), missing CDR3, stop codons, out-of-frame junctions, or ambiguous translated residues were removed. A V3J clonotype was defined by an identical inferred V gene, J gene, and CDR3 amino acid sequence. Percentage overlap between repertoires was computed as shared unique clonotypes divided by the size of the smaller repertoire. Richness of each repertoire was evaluated using RTK rarefaction, the Chao1 estimator, and Recon v2.1 estimates of unobserved clonotypes. OLGA was used to compute generation probabilities for all TCRbeta clonotypes that the gDNA method yielded from four donors. Drawn from immuneACCESS, this table holds only the in-frame rearrangements with V and J called that TCRdb kept. Clones are partly lost; checked studies trace under half to an unresolved V gene and leave the rest unexplained. The V and J calls and clone size are taken from that table; D and trimming were inferred from the DNA. A total of about 2.2 million clones appear in this sample, 93% of them only once. The ten top clones hold around 1.8% of the sample.

What the work shows at the level of the full study, not this receptor alone: Pairwise subsampling led to the expectation that sequencing depth would affect the degree of clonotype sharing among donors. Rarefaction of sorted-subset datasets indicated incomplete sequencing despite the large sequencing depth. Naive subsets generally had larger estimated clonotype richness than memory subsets did. Across a handful of donors, approximately 5% of naive CD4, approximately 3.5% of naive CD8, about 2% of memory CD4, and roughly 0.41% of memory CD8 clonotypes were shared. The small number of donors limited the genetic and exposure-history diversity represented. Compared with non-shared clonotypes, the clonotypes found in all four sorted-subset donors had higher generation probabilities. Sampling was restricted to blood, and TCR repertoires in tissues likely differ from the TCR repertoires found in blood.

The receptor chain draws on TRBV4-1 and TRBJ1-5; D gene: possibly TRBD1, on 6 matching bases. Sequencing was performed on naive CD8+ T cells from PBMCs. The cell subset or site label, as the study defines it: CD45RA+CCR7+. The clonotype comes from a man between 18 and 35 years old in good health. Some clones in this sample may be carry-over from other donors' samples. This receptor has the CDR3 CASSQGGGLGNQPQHF. The nucleotide sequence reads as follows: TGCGCCAGCAGCCAAGGTGGGGGGCTCGGCAATCAGCCCCAGCATTTT.